The 8 T cell receptor beta chains listed next were all sequenced from one sample in a study of blood T cell repertoires in COVID-19. Sequencing was performed with immunoSEQ multiplex PCR; in TCRdb, only in-frame clones are kept and a portion is missing. The sample holds 200,000 to 300,000 clones; more than 75% are singletons and the top ten take about 10%. Sequenced sample: peripheral blood. The receptors shown here come from a man in his forties who had recovered from COVID-19.

The V and J genes are TRBV7-8 and TRBJ2-1; 10 bases are shared with TRBD2. CDR3 length equals 16 residues. V was pared by 3 bases and J by 7 bases, with 9 bases of the junction left unmatched. Germline CDR1 reads SGHVS; CDR2 reads FQNEAQ. The CDR3 sequence: CASSFPSSGGANEQFF. DNA for the CDR3: TGTGCCAGCAGCTTTCCCTCGAGCGGGGGGGCGAATGAGCAGTTCTTC.

This chain joins TRBV30 and TRBJ2-7, with 10 bases aligning to TRBD2. The CDR3 runs to 14 residues. Trimming at V came to 5 bases and at J to 2 bases, leaving 6 bases not matched to a gene. Per the germline V gene, CDR1 is GTSNPN and CDR2 is SVGIG (reference sequence). CDR3 loop: CAWDVLAGPYEQYF. CDR3 DNA: TGTGCCTGGGATGTACTAGCGGGACCCTACGAGCAGTACTTC.

The sample holds one count of this clone. The rearrangement joins TRBV7-6 to TRBJ2-7, with 7 bases that match TRBD1. In germline, CDR1 is SGHVS, CDR2 FNYEAQ. V was clipped by 5 bases and J by 5 bases; unmatched bases: 9. The CDR3 contains 14 residues. The CDR3 region is CASSNPRGLDEQYF. The CDR3 region has the DNA TGTGCCAGCAGCAATCCCAGGGGGTTGGACGAGCAGTACTTC. Based on the CDR3 plus reference TRBV7-6 and TRBJ2-7, the full variable domain is GAGVSQSPRYKVTKRGQDVALRCDPISGHVSLYWYRQALGQGPEFLTYFNYEAQQDKSGLPNDRFSAERPEGSISTLTIQRTEQRDSAMYRCASSNPRGLDEQYFGPGTRLTVT.

V usage is TRBV4-1 and J usage is TRBJ2-1; 9 bases align to TRBD2. The germline V gene has CDR1 MGHRA and CDR2 YSYEKL. CDR3 size: 17 residues. Unmatched junction bases numbered 5, after V lost 2 bases and J lost 0 bases. CDR3 sequence: CASSQNQAGGSYNEQFF. CDR3 nucleotide sequence: TGCGCCAGCAGCCAAAATCAAGCGGGGGGCTCCTACAATGAGCAGTTCTTC.

This CDR3 reads CSVSVGGRSYEQYF. For the CDR3, the DNA is TGCAGCGTTTCGGTAGGGGGCCGCTCCTACGAGCAGTACTTC. J is TRBJ2-7 and V is TRBV29-1; 7 bases match TRBD1. CDR1 SQVTM and CDR2 ANQGSEA come from the germline V gene. V shed 5 bases and J 0 bases; nucleotides not matched to a gene: 7. CDR3 size: 14 residues.

The chain joins TRBV19 to TRBJ1-6, with TRBD1 as a possible D gene (5 bases). The V end was cut by 3 bases, the J end by 11 bases, with 20 bases between. The CDR3 length is 16 residues. From germline, CDR1 is LNHDA and CDR2 SQIVND (reference sequence). The CDR3 region is CASSIRTALGTAPLHF. The CDR3 region has the DNA TGTGCCAGTAGTATCCGGACGGCGTTAGGGACTGCACCCCTCCACTTT.

This chain connects TRBV19 to TRBJ2-3; 7 bases are shared with TRBD2. Germline CDR1 LNHDA, CDR2 SQIVND (reference sequence). The V and J ends lost 1 base and 3 bases, in that order; junction bases with no gene match: 7. The CDR3 has 16 residues. CDR3 loop: CASSIGAGVGTDTQYF. The CDR3 DNA sequence: TGTGCCAGTAGTATAGGGGCGGGGGTAGGGACAGATACGCAGTATTTT.

CDR3 loop: CASSSTETNYGYTF. CDR3 sequence (DNA): TGTGCCAGCAGCTCAACAGAGACTAACTATGGCTACACCTTC. This rearrangement joins TRBV2 to TRBJ1-2, with unresolved D. The germline V gene has CDR1 SNHLY and CDR2 FYNNEI. The CDR3 has 14 amino acids. With 6 bases removed from V and 0 bases from J, the gap between germline ends came to 11 bases.